The 12 T cell receptor beta chains in this list originate from one sample, sequenced in a study of neurological immune-mediated disorders. TCRdb used MiXCR to reprocess the 5' RACE reads, holding one entry per CDR3 protein. Seen here are around 61,000 distinct CDR3 sequences, about 5.2% observed once, and the top ten hold roughly 5.7%. The sequenced sample was PBMCs. These receptors were collected from a human donor with multiple sclerosis. The donor label of this sample is uncertain.

This clonotype was recorded many times. This chain links TRBV11-2 with TRBJ2-3; the D gene is possibly TRBD1 (5 bases). Deletions cut 2 bases from V and 4 bases from J, with 13 bases between. Germline values: CDR1 SGHAT, CDR2 FQNNGV. The CDR3 runs 15 residues. The CDR3 nucleotides are TGTGCCAGCAGCTTAAATCGGGCAGGGCCAGATACGCAGTATTTT. It is translated as CASSLNRAGPDTQYF.

Ten or more counts support this clonotype. The chain recombines TRBV5-1 with TRBJ1-5; TRBD1 might be the D (5 bases). The CDR3 sequence is 16 residues long. V gave up 0 bases and J gave up 6 bases, with 16 bases separating them. Germline CDR1 SGHRS, CDR2 YFSETQ. The CDR3 DNA is TGCGCCAGCAGCTTGGGGGTCCTAGGGGCGGGTCAGCCCCAGCATTTT. Its translation is CASSLGVLGAGQPQHF.

In this sample, this clonotype turned up many times. The rearrangement links TRBV5-1 to TRBJ2-2; TRBD2 agrees at 15 bases. CDR1 is SGHRS, CDR2 YFSETQ, per germline. Trimming cost V 4 bases and J 2 bases; bases outside gene matches: 12. CDR3 size: 20 residues. Here the CDR3 DNA reads TGCGCCAGCAGCCCCCCGGTGGGACTAGCGGGGGGTCGAAACACCGGGGAGCTGTTTTTT. Encoded protein: CASSPPVGLAGGRNTGELFF.

This clonotype was detected ten times or more. The rearrangement uses TRBV9 and TRBJ1-1; TRBD1 is a possible D gene (5 bases). Per the germline V gene, CDR1 is SGDLS and CDR2 is YYNGEE. The CDR3 loop spans 14 amino acids. Trimming took 0 bases from V and 4 from J, leaving 10 bases between them. CDR3 protein: CASSVEPRATEAFF. CDR3 sequence (DNA): TGTGCCAGCAGCGTAGAACCCAGGGCCACTGAAGCTTTCTTT.

This clonotype was recorded many times. The chain uses TRBV20-1 and TRBJ2-1; D tentatively reads TRBD1 or TRBD2 (6 bases each). V dropped 3 bases and J dropped 1 base, with 13 bases sitting between them. The CDR3 sequence is 15 residues long. Looked up from germline, CDR1 is DFQATT and CDR2 is SNEGSKA (reference sequence). Here the CDR3 DNA reads TGCAGTGCTAGGCATACAGGGAGGTCCTACAATGAGCAGTTCTTC. Its protein product is CSARHTGRSYNEQFF.

This clonotype was counted many times. This chain connects TRBV27 to TRBJ2-3; no reliable D call. This CDR3 region has 16 residues. Germline V gene lookup returns CDR1 MNHEY and CDR2 SMNVEV (reference sequence). V was shortened by 3 bases and J by 2 bases, with 15 bases between the two germline ends. As DNA, the CDR3 is TGTGCCAGCAGTTTGAAAGACAAACTATACACAGATACGCAGTATTTT. This sequence encodes CASSLKDKLYTDTQYF.

The table lists this clonotype with many counts. This chain links TRBV24-1 with TRBJ1-4; D not certain. Trimming shortened V by 4 bases and J by 8 bases, and 16 bases separated the two germline ends. CDR3 length: 15 residues. Germline CDR1 is KGHDR and CDR2 is SFDVKD. CDR3 sequence: CATSDPAAAVEKLFF. The CDR3, as DNA: TGTGCCACCAGTGACCCGGCCGCGGCGGTCGAAAAACTGTTTTTT.

In this sample, this clonotype turned up many times. J is TRBJ2-1 and V is TRBV3-1; 7 bases line up with TRBD1. CDR3 length: 15 amino acids. With V trimmed by 4 bases and J by 1 base, 4 bases remained unmatched. CDR1 LGHDT and CDR2 YNNKEL come from the germline V gene (reference sequence). The CDR3 bases are TGTGCCAGCAGCCCGACAGGGAAGTCCTACAATGAGCAGTTCTTC. It specifies CASSPTGKSYNEQFF.

The chain is built from TRBV29-1 and TRBJ1-4; D gene unclear. V shed 4 bases and J shed 7 bases, with 10 bases lying between them. Germline CDR1 reads SQVTM; CDR2 reads ANQGSEA. CDR3 size: 12 residues. This chain's CDR3 is CSVGGRGEKLFF. The CDR3 bases are TGCAGCGTTGGAGGTCGGGGTGAAAAACTGTTTTTT.

The table lists this clonotype with many counts. The rearrangement joins TRBV20-1 to TRBJ2-1; 9 bases are shared with TRBD2. The CDR3 length is 13 residues. The germline CDR1 and CDR2 sequences are DFQATT and SNEGSKA (reference sequence). Here the CDR3 reads CSPTSGTYNEQFF. CDR3 nucleotide sequence: TGCAGCCCGACTAGCGGAACCTACAATGAGCAGTTCTTC.

For the CDR3, the DNA is TGTGCCAGTAGTATAGATCTTTTTACAGGGATGATGAACACTGAAGCTTTCTTT. Translated, it gives CASSIDLFTGMMNTEAFF. This rearrangement joins TRBV19 to TRBJ1-1, with a weak D call TRBD1 (6 bases). Per germline, CDR1 LNHDA and CDR2 SQIVND (reference sequence). The V gene lost 0 bases and the J gene lost 0 bases, with 17 bases spanning the gap. There are 18 residues in the CDR3. The full variable domain, completed using reference TRBV19 and TRBJ1-1, is DGGITQSPKYLFRKEGQNVTLSCEQNLNHDAMYWYRQDPGQGLRLIYYSQIVNDFQKGDIAEGYSVSREKKESFPLTVTSAQKNPTAFYLCASSIDLFTGMMNTEAFFGQGTRLTVV.

This clonotype was seen repeatedly, ten times or more. The V and J genes are TRBV5-1 and TRBJ1-1; tentatively, D is TRBD1 (5 bases). This CDR3 has 12 residues. Per germline, CDR1 SGHRS and CDR2 YFSETQ. Trimming took off 1 base at V and 6 bases at J, with 7 bases between the two ends. The CDR3 spells CASSLMGPEAFF. CDR3 in DNA: TGCGCCAGCAGCTTGATGGGGCCTGAAGCTTTCTTT.